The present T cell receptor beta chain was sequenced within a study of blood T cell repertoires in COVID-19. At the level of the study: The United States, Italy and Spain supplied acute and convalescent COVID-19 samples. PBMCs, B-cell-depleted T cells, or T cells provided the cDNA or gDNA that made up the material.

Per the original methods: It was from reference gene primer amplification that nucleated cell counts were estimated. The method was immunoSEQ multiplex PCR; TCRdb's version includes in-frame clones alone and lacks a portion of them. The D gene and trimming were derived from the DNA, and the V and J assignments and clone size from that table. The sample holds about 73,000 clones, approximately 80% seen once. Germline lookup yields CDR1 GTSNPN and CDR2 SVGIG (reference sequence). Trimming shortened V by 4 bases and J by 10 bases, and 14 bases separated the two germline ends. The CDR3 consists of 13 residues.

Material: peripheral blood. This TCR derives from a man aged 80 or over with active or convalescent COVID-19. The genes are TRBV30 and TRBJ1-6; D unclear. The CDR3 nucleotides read TGTGCCTGGATTGGGGTTGAGGGATCACCCCTCCACTTT. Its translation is CAWIGVEGSPLHF.